This T cell receptor beta chain was observed in a study of response to subunit inactivated influenza vaccine. Whole-study findings and limits: The authors proposed limited new T cell recruitment per seasonal influenza vaccination.

The CDR3 runs to 15 residues. Germline V lookup: CDR1 SGHTA, CDR2 FQGNSA. The ends were cut back, 2 bases at V and 6 bases at J, with 11 bases in the middle. TCRdb independently ran MiXCR on the RT-PCR reads; one entry per CDR3 protein. The sample consists of fewer than 400,000 distinct CDR3 sequences, 21% of them appearing once. Only a few counts were recorded for this clonotype. Its antigen is undetermined. The sequence came from a man aged 45-69 years who received an inactivated influenza vaccine. This chain links TRBV7-2 with TRBJ1-6, with a possible D match to TRBD1 (5 bases). The source material was PBMCs from blood, sampled approximately 22 months after vaccination. This CDR3 is CASSLQGLGNSPLHF. DNA for the CDR3: TGTGCCAGCAGCTTACAGGGTCTGGGTAATTCACCCCTCCACTTT.